This T cell receptor (beta chain) was sequenced in a study of tumor-infiltrating lymphocytes in oesophageal squamous cell carcinoma. Germline CDR1 is SGHTA and CDR2 is FQGNSA. V shed 1 base and J 2 bases; nucleotides not matched to a gene: 2. There are 14 residues in the CDR3. MiXCR was run by TCRdb on the PCR reads, yielding one entry per CDR3 protein. The table has approximately 10,000 distinct CDR3 sequences, under 70% seen once. This chain joins TRBV7-2 and TRBJ2-7, with 7 bases fitting TRBD1. The sample consisted of esophageal tumor tissue. This TCR came from a male donor with esophageal squamous cell carcinoma. The CDR3 DNA sequence: TGTGCCAGCAGCTTAGGAGGGGGCGCCTACGAGCAGTACTTC. Its protein product is CASSLGGGAYEQYF.